This TCR beta chain was profiled in a study of T cells in Graves' hyperthyroidism and ophthalmopathy. Study-wide context: Blood was drawn when the patient was first diagnosed and still untreated. Findings of the study overall: Appearing also in blood were most of the thyroid clonotypes expanded above 0.001. Median prediction lead before ophthalmopathy onset was about 6.5 months with the model.

Regions amplified from RNA transcripts were the TCR beta CDR3 regions. During a first-round RT-PCR of the TCR CDR3, the HTBI primer set was used. From the multiplex PCR reads, TCRdb called clonotypes with MiXCR, one entry per CDR3 protein. The table shows roughly 500,000 distinct CDR3 sequences, with about 15% occurring only once. This clonotype was counted at least ten times. The antigen is unknown. The TCR was taken from a woman aged 30 to 39 with Graves' hyperthyroidism that later progressed to Graves' ophthalmopathy. Sequences were obtained from blood.

CDR3 residues: CASSQFDRAEAFF. DNA of the CDR3: TGTGCCAGCAGCCAATTCGACAGGGCTGAAGCTTTCTTT. The genes are TRBV3-1 and TRBJ1-1, with TRBD1 matching over 7 bases. CDR1 LGHDT and CDR2 YNNKEL come from the germline V gene (reference sequence). The CDR3 contains 13 residues. The ends lost 2 bases at V and 6 bases at J; junction bases unmatched: 3.